What follows are 9 T cell receptor beta chains derived from one specimen sequenced in a study of cytomegalovirus exposure and HLA in healthy donors. The PCR made use of 60 Vbeta and 13 Jbeta primers. The method was immunoSEQ multiplex PCR; TCRdb's version includes in-frame clones alone and lacks a portion of them. There are around 170,000 clones in the sample; over 80% occur only once, and roughly 1.4% lies in the top ten. The material sequenced was PBMCs. Every receptor here comes from a young woman in good health and CMV-seronegative.

The chain is built from TRBV19 and TRBJ1-1, with D possibly being TRBD1 (5 bases). Germline V gene lookup returns CDR1 LNHDA and CDR2 SQIVND (reference sequence). V lost 6 bases to trimming and J lost 1 base, with 18 bases between them. This CDR3 comprises 16 residues. The CDR3 spells CASRYVRVGGNTEAFF. As DNA, the CDR3 is TGTGCCAGTAGGTACGTCAGGGTCGGGGGGAACACTGAAGCTTTCTTT.

This chain joins TRBV7-3 and TRBJ2-5, with 7 bases identical to TRBD2. There are 15 residues in the CDR3. V lost 5 bases to trimming and J lost 5 bases; unmatched junction nucleotides: 11. CDR1 and CDR2 from the germline V gene are SGHTA and FQGTGA. The CDR3 DNA reads TGTGCCAGCAGCCCGGCGGGGGTCCCCCAGGAGACCCAGTACTTC. Protein: CASSPAGVPQETQYF.

The CDR3 DNA reads TGTGCCAGCAGGAGGGGCAATCAGCCCCAGCATTTT. Protein sequence: CASRRGNQPQHF. V gene TRBV2 combines with J gene TRBJ1-5; no reliable D call. The CDR3 contains 12 residues. Germline V lookup: CDR1 SNHLY, CDR2 FYNNEI. The ends were cut back, 6 bases at V and 2 bases at J, with 5 bases in the middle.

The rearrangement joins TRBV6-1 to TRBJ1-6; D is possibly TRBD1 (6 bases). The ends were cut back, 7 bases at V and 8 bases at J, with 15 bases in the middle. Per the germline V gene, CDR1 is MNHNS and CDR2 is SASEGT. The CDR3 is 14 residues long. CDR3 sequence: CASKFSGAHSPLHF. The CDR3 DNA sequence: TGTGCCAGCAAGTTTTCAGGGGCCCATTCACCCCTCCACTTT.

CDR3 DNA sequence: TGTGCCAGCAGTTACTCCGGGGGGCTTGGGGAAAAACTGTTTTTT. Its protein product is CASSYSGGLGEKLFF. The chain couples TRBV6-6 to TRBJ1-4, with D perhaps matching TRBD1 (6 bases). The CDR3 is 15 residues long. Germline V gene data show CDR1 as MNHNY and CDR2 as SVGAGI (reference sequence). V gave up 0 bases and J gave up 8 bases, with 13 bases separating them.

This chain links TRBV5-5 with TRBJ2-5; 8 bases match TRBD1. Germline assignment: CDR1 SGHKS and CDR2 YYEKEE (reference sequence). CDR3 length: 14 amino acids. V gave up 4 bases and J gave up 5 bases; unmatched junction bases: 7. DNA of the CDR3: TGTGCCAGCAGCCCATGGACAGGGTCTGAGACCCAGTACTTC. Translated: CASSPWTGSETQYF.

The chain couples TRBV6-1 to TRBJ1-2, with D perhaps TRBD1 (5 bases). This CDR3 is 14 amino acids long. CDR1 is MNHNS and CDR2 is SASEGT in the germline V gene. The V end lost 8 bases, the J end lost 4 bases, and 17 bases lay between the germline ends. CDR3 sequence reads: CASYDRRYFYGYTF. In nucleotides, the CDR3 is TGTGCCAGCTACGACAGACGATATTTCTATGGCTACACCTTC.

There are a few counts of this clone. The chain employs TRBV5-4 and TRBJ1-2, with 8 bases fitting TRBD1. This CDR3 has 14 amino acids. V lost 4 bases, J lost 6 bases, and 8 bases stayed unmatched. The germline V gene has CDR1 SGHNT and CDR2 YYREEE (reference sequence). The CDR3 coding sequence is TGTGCCAGCAGCGCGGCAGGGGGCCCAGATGGCTACACCTTC. Translating gives CASSAAGGPDGYTF.

The rearrangement joins TRBV5-1 to TRBJ2-7; D is perhaps TRBD1 (6 bases). Germline lookup yields CDR1 SGHRS and CDR2 YFSETQ. The CDR3 is 13 amino acids. V was clipped by 2 bases and J by 2 bases, with 8 bases between them. The CDR3 nucleotides are TGCGCCAGCAGCTTAGGGGGAACCTACGAGCAGTACTTC. It is translated as CASSLGGTYEQYF.